This TCR beta chain was profiled in a study of blood T cell repertoires in COVID-19. The method was immunoSEQ multiplex PCR; TCRdb's version includes in-frame clones alone and lacks a portion of them. The data contain around 63,000 clones, around four fifths of them singletons. The origin of this receptor is a woman aged 45-65 years with active or convalescent COVID-19. Sequenced material: peripheral blood.

CDR3 nucleotide sequence: TGTGCTAGTGGTTTTGGGGCCCTCACAGGGGGTGGCACCGGGGAGCTGTTTTTT. This codes for CASGFGALTGGGTGELFF. The chain employs TRBV12-5 and TRBJ2-2; 8 nucleotides line up with TRBD1. The CDR3 consists of 18 residues. Germline V gene lookup returns CDR1 LGHNT and CDR2 FRNRAP. The trim removed 3 bases at V and 4 bases at J, leaving 13 bases unmatched.